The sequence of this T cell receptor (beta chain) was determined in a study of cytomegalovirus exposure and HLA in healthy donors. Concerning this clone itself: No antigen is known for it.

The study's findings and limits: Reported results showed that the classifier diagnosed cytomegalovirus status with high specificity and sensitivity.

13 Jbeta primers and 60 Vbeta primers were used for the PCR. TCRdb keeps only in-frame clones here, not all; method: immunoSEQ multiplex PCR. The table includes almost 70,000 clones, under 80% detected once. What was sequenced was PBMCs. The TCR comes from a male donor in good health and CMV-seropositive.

Written as DNA, the CDR3 is TGTGCCAGCAGTGAAAGGCAGGGCTTAGAGACCCAGTACTTC. Amino acid sequence: CASSERQGLETQYF. The gene calls are TRBV6-1 and TRBJ2-5, with TRBD1 as a possible D gene (5 bases). Trimming cost V 2 bases and J 4 bases, with 11 bases left between them. The CDR3 is made up of 14 amino acids. Germline CDR1 is MNHNS and CDR2 is SASEGT.